Listed here are 18 T cell receptor beta chains from one sample, sequenced in a study of blood T cell repertoires in COVID-19. The data were produced by immunoSEQ multiplex PCR, yet TCRdb's version contains in-frame clones alone and is incomplete. The sample has approximately 210,000 clones; about 76% are singletons. The source material was PBMCs or T cells enriched from blood (not recorded which). These receptors were taken from a woman between 50 and 59 years old with acute COVID-19.

The J gene is TRBJ1-4, the V gene TRBV2; a weak D match, TRBD1 (5 bases). The germline V and J ends were trimmed by 8 bases and 8 bases, with 12 bases remaining between them. Germline values: CDR1 SNHLY, CDR2 FYNNEI. This CDR3 spans 12 amino acids. The DNA for the CDR3 is TGTGCCAGCGGCCCCCAGGGAGAAAAACTGTTTTTT. This codes for CASGPQGEKLFF.

The chain recombines TRBV7-2 with TRBJ2-1, with TRBD1 identical over 7 bases. V was clipped by 5 bases and J by 5 bases; unmatched bases: 12. CDR1 and CDR2 from the germline V gene are SGHTA and FQGNSA. The CDR3 has 16 amino acids. This CDR3 is CASSAQGTYGHNEQFF. In DNA form, the CDR3 reads TGTGCCAGCAGCGCACAGGGGACCTATGGACACAATGAGCAGTTCTTC.

The CDR3 spells CASSENYGAGELFF. The CDR3 DNA reads TGTGCCAGCAGCGAGAATTATGGTGCCGGGGAGCTGTTTTTT. The V and J genes are TRBV11-2 and TRBJ2-2; no firm D call. CDR3 length: 14 amino acids. V lost 5 bases and J lost 6, with 13 bases in between. Germline values: CDR1 SGHAT, CDR2 FQNNGV.

The rearrangement uses TRBV18 and TRBJ1-2, with TRBD1 matching 7 bases. This CDR3 comprises 15 residues. Germline V lookup: CDR1 KGHSH, CDR2 LQKENI. Germline trimming cut 3 bases from V and 6 bases from J; bases unmatched to any gene: 10. CDR3 region: CASSPIGTALDGYTF. CDR3 coding DNA: TGTGCCAGCTCACCGATCGGGACAGCCCTGGATGGCTACACCTTC. Full variable domain (missing parts from reference TRBV18 and TRBJ1-2): NAGVMQNPRHLVRRRGQEARLRCSPMKGHSHVYWYRQLPEEGLKFMVYLQKENIIDESGMPKERFSAEFPKEGPSILRIQQVVRGDSAAYFCASSPIGTALDGYTFGSGTRLTVV.

V and J are TRBV3-1 (or the pseudogene TRBV3-2) and TRBJ2-5; D ambiguous. V lost 0 bases to trimming and J lost 5 bases, with 13 bases between them. The CDR3 consists of 15 residues. Germline lookup yields CDR1 LGHDT and CDR2 YNNKEL (reference sequence). The CDR3 DNA follows: TGTGCCAGCAGCCAAGATACCCTAAGAGAGGAGACCCAGTACTTC. Translating it yields CASSQDTLREETQYF.

This clone was counted ten times or more. This sequence joins TRBV20-1 and TRBJ2-1; 8 bases agree with TRBD2. The ends lost 3 bases at V and 2 bases at J; junction bases unmatched: 3. The CDR3 totals 14 residues. Germline assignment: CDR1 DFQATT and CDR2 SNEGSKA (reference sequence). The CDR3: CSASSGAAYNEQFF. The CDR3 coding sequence is TGCAGTGCTAGTAGCGGGGCGGCCTACAATGAGCAGTTCTTC.

The chain uses TRBV7-2 and TRBJ1-4; D not certain. The germline CDR1 and CDR2 sequences are SGHTA and FQGNSA. The CDR3 extends over 15 amino acids. The V end was cut by 2 bases, the J end by 4 bases, with 11 bases between. The CDR3 bases are TGTGCCAGCAGCTTATTAGGACTTAATAATGAAAAACTGTTTTTT. This translates into CASSLLGLNNEKLFF.

The rearrangement links TRBV29-1 to TRBJ1-5, with a tentative D call TRBD1 (5 bases). There are 13 residues in the CDR3. Per the germline V gene, CDR1 is SQVTM and CDR2 is ANQGSEA. The V end was cut by 6 bases, the J end by 3 bases, with 12 bases between. DNA of the CDR3: TGCAGCGTGACCCGGGGGGACAATCAGCCCCAGCATTTT. Translating gives CSVTRGDNQPQHF.

The chain joins TRBV10-3 to TRBJ2-5, with 7 bases fitting TRBD1. Trimming at V came to 2 bases and at J to 2 bases, leaving 2 bases not matched to a gene. This CDR3 spans 14 amino acids. Germline V gives CDR1 ENHRY, CDR2 SYGVKD. CDR3: CAISEVRGQETQYF. The CDR3 DNA reads as TGTGCCATCAGTGAGGTCAGGGGGCAAGAGACCCAGTACTTC.

The chain uses TRBV4-3 and TRBJ1-2; D call uncertain. CDR1 and CDR2 from the germline V gene are LGHNA and YSLEER. The CDR3 sequence is 15 residues long. V gave up 0 bases and J gave up 4 bases, with 12 bases separating them. DNA for the CDR3: TGCGCCAGCAGCCAAGAATGGGAGGCCCTCTATGGCTACACCTTC. Translating it yields CASSQEWEALYGYTF.

This CDR3 is CASSSTPTDTQYF. The DNA for the CDR3 is TGTGCCAGCAGCTCTACCCCCACAGATACGCAGTATTTT. This rearrangement joins TRBV7-3 to TRBJ2-3; D is uncertain. In germline, CDR1 is SGHTA, CDR2 FQGTGA. The V and J ends lost 4 bases and 2 bases respectively, with 7 bases between them. The CDR3 extends over 13 amino acids.

This chain links TRBV28 with TRBJ1-5, with a possible D match to TRBD1 (5 bases). The CDR3 totals 15 residues. V was pared by 3 bases and J by 6 bases, with 15 bases between. Per germline, CDR1 MDHEN and CDR2 SYDVKM. Written as DNA, the CDR3 is TGTGCCAGCAGTTTTTCGGCAGGGCTCTTTCAGCCCCAGCATTTT. Its protein product is CASSFSAGLFQPQHF.

The chain carries TRBV3-1 (or the pseudogene TRBV3-2) and TRBJ1-1; D is undetermined. The germline CDR1 and CDR2 sequences are LGHDT and YNNKEL (reference sequence). CDR3 length: 17 amino acids. V shed 0 bases and J shed 4 bases, with 18 bases lying between them. The CDR3, as DNA: TGTGCCAGCAGCCAAGATCCGGGAAGGGCCCTGGGCACTGAAGCTTTCTTT. Its protein is CASSQDPGRALGTEAFF.

This sequence joins TRBV6-1 and TRBJ1-3; TRBD1 is a possible D gene (5 bases). Germline assignment: CDR1 MNHNS and CDR2 SASEGT. The CDR3 is 16 amino acids. Deletions cut 3 bases from V and 0 bases from J, with 12 bases between. The DNA of the CDR3 is TGTGCCAGCAGTGACAGACAGTCCTTCTCTGGAAACACCATATATTTT. This gives the protein CASSDRQSFSGNTIYF.

The V and J genes are TRBV24-1 and TRBJ2-1, with 12 bases aligning to TRBD2. V dropped 5 bases and J dropped 8; count of bases not matched to a gene: 6. The CDR3 loop spans 15 amino acids. The germline CDR1 and CDR2 sequences are KGHDR and SFDVKD. CDR3 in amino acids: CATSVPSGRADEQFF. The CDR3 DNA is TGTGCCACCAGTGTCCCTAGCGGGAGGGCGGATGAGCAGTTCTTC.

This chain connects TRBV7-8 to TRBJ1-2, with 7 bases aligning to TRBD1. Germline V lookup: CDR1 SGHVS, CDR2 FQNEAQ. This CDR3 has 13 amino acids. The J segment lost 5 bases and the V segment lost 1 base, leaving 1 base of the junction unmatched. The CDR3 here is CASSLDRGYGYTF. In DNA form, the CDR3 reads TGTGCCAGCAGCTTAGACAGGGGTTATGGCTACACCTTC. Full variable domain (remainder filled in from reference TRBV7-8 and TRBJ1-2): GAGVSQSPRYKVAKRGQDVALRCDPISGHVSLFWYQQALGQGPEFLTYFQNEAQLDKSGLPSDRFFAERPEGSVSTLKIQRTQQEDSAVYLCASSLDRGYGYTFGSGTRLTVV.

The chain carries TRBV5-5 and TRBJ2-6; TRBD2 aligns across 7 bases. With 0 bases clipped from V and 3 bases from J, the junction kept 9 bases outside the gene matches. CDR1 and CDR2 from the germline V gene are SGHKS and YYEKEE (reference sequence). The CDR3 runs to 18 residues. The CDR3 spells CASSLAPREGFGANVLTF. DNA of the CDR3: TGTGCCAGCAGCTTGGCTCCCAGGGAGGGATTTGGGGCCAACGTCCTGACTTTC.

The V gene is TRBV6-5, the J gene TRBJ1-1, with 8 bases aligning to TRBD1. This CDR3 has 15 amino acids. V shed 6 bases and J 1 base; nucleotides not matched to a gene: 7. Germline CDR1 and CDR2: MNHEY and SVGAGI. CDR3 residues: CASRQLTGANTEAFF. The DNA for the CDR3 is TGTGCCAGCAGACAGTTGACAGGGGCGAACACTGAAGCTTTCTTT.